Listed here are 5 T cell receptor beta chains from one sample, sequenced in a study of T cell repertoires in cytomegalovirus infection. TCRdb analysed the reads with MiXCR anew, one entry per CDR3 protein. The sample lists more than 400,000 distinct CDR3 sequences; approximately 26% were seen once. Material: PBMCs. The receptors shown here come from a human donor in good health (CMV status not recorded). Some clones in this sample may be carry-over from other donors' samples.

J is TRBJ1-3 and V is TRBV7-2, with 7 bases aligning to TRBD1. This CDR3 has 16 residues. V was pared by 2 bases and J by 2 bases, with 6 bases of the junction left unmatched. CDR1 is SGHTA, CDR2 FQGNSA, per germline. The CDR3 loop is CASSLSSDRAGNTIYF. The CDR3 bases are TGTGCCAGCAGCTTATCCTCAGACAGGGCTGGAAACACCATATATTTT.

The chain couples TRBV20-1 to TRBJ2-2, with a weak D call TRBD2 (5 bases). The CDR3 has 13 amino acids. V lost 3 bases, J lost 4 bases, and 9 bases lay in between. Germline V CDR1 and CDR2: DFQATT, SNEGSKA (reference sequence). CDR3 sequence (DNA): TGCAGTGCTAGTGTTACTAGCACCGGGGAGCTGTTTTTT. It is translated as CSASVTSTGELFF.

J is TRBJ2-5 and V is TRBV7-4, with D maybe TRBD2 (7 bases). Looked up from germline, CDR1 is SGHVT and CDR2 is SQSDAQ. The CDR3 has 15 amino acids. V was clipped by 2 bases and J by 5 bases, with 15 bases between them. CDR3 bases: TGTGCCAGCAGCTTAACTCGGGGGGCTTCGGAGACCCAGTACTTC. Translation: CASSLTRGASETQYF.

This clonotype is medium-sized in the sample. The chain uses TRBV24-1 and TRBJ2-2; no clear D. V was trimmed by 1 base and J by 3 bases, leaving 5 bases between them. CDR1 is KGHDR, CDR2 SFDVKD, per germline. The CDR3 contains 14 residues. The chain's CDR3 is CATSDLADTGELFF. As DNA, the CDR3 is TGTGCCACCAGTGATTTAGCTGACACCGGGGAGCTGTTTTTT.

The chain carries TRBV19 and TRBJ1-1; D may be TRBD1 (5 bases). V was trimmed by 2 bases and J by 3 bases, leaving 13 bases between them. There are 15 residues in the CDR3. The germline gives CDR1 LNHDA, CDR2 SQIVND (reference sequence). CDR3 loop: CASSINPDRYTEAFF. The CDR3 nucleotides read TGTGCCAGTAGTATAAATCCTGACAGATACACTGAAGCTTTCTTT.